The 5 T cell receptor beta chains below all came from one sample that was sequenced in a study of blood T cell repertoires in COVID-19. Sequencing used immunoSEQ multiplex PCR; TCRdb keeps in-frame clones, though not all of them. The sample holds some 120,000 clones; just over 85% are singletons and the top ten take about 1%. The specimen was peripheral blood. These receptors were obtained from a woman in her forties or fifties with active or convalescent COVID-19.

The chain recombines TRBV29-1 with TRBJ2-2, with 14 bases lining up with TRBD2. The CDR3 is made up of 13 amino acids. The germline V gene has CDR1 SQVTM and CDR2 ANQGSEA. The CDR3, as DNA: TGCGGGACTAGCGGGAGTTGGACCGGGGAGCTGTTTTTT. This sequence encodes CGTSGSWTGELFF.

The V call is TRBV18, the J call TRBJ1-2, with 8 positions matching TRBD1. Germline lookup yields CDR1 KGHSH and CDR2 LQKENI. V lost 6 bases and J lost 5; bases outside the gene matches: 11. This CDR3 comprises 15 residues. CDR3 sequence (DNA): TGTGCCAGCTCGGCCCAGGGGGCCAACCCATATGGCTACACCTTC. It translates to CASSAQGANPYGYTF.

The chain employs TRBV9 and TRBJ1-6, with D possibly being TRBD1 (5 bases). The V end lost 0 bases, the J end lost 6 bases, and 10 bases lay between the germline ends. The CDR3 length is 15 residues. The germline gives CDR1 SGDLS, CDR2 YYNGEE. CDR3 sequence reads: CASSVGGRANSPLHF. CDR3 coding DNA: TGTGCCAGCAGCGTAGGAGGCAGGGCTAATTCACCCCTCCACTTT.

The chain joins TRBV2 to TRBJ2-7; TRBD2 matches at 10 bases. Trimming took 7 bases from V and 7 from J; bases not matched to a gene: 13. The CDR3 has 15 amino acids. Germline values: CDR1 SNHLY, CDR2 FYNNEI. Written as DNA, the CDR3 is TGTGCCAGCAAGCCGACCACTAGCGGGAAGGGAGAGCAGTACTTC. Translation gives CASKPTTSGKGEQYF.

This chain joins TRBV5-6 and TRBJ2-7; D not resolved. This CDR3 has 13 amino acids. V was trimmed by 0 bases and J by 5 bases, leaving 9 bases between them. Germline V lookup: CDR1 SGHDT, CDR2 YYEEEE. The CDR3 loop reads CASSLAVGHEQYF. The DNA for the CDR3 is TGTGCCAGCAGCTTGGCGGTGGGCCACGAGCAGTACTTC.